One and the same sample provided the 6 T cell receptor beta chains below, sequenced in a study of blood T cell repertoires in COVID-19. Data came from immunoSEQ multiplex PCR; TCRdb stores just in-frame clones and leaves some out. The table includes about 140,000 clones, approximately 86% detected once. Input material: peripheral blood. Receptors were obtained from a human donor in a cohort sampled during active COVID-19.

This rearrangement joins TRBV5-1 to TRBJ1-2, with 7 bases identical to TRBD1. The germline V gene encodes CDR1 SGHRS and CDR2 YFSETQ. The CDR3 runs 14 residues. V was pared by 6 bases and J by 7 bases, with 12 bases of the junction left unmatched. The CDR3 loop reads CASNWIGRDSGYTF. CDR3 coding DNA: TGCGCCAGCAATTGGATAGGAAGGGACAGTGGCTACACCTTC.

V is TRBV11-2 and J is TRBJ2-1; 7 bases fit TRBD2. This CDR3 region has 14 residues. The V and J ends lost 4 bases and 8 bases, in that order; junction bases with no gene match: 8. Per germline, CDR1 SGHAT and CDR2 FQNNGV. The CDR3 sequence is CASSWRLATDEQFF. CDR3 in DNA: TGTGCCAGCAGCTGGAGACTAGCAACGGATGAGCAGTTCTTC.

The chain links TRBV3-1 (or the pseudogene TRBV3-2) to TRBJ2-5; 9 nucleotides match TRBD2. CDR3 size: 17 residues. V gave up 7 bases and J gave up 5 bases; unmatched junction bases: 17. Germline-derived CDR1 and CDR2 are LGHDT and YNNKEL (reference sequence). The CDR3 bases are TGTGCCAGCACCAAATCACGGGAGCGGGAGGTGGTGGAGACCCAGTACTTC. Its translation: CASTKSREREVVETQYF.

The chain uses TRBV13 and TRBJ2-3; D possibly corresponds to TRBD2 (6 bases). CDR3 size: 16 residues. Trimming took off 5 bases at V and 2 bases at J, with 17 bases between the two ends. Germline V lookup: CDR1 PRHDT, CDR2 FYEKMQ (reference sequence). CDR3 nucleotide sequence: TGTGCCAGCAGCGAGCCACGGAGGGGTGACACAGATACGCAGTATTTT. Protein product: CASSEPRRGDTDTQYF.

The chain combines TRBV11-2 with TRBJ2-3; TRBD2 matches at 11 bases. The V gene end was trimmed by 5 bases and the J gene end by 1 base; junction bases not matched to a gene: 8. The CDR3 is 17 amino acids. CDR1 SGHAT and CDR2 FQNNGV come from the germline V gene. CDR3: CASSPRLAGLGTDTQYF. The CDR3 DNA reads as TGTGCCAGCAGCCCTAGACTAGCGGGACTCGGCACAGATACGCAGTATTTT.

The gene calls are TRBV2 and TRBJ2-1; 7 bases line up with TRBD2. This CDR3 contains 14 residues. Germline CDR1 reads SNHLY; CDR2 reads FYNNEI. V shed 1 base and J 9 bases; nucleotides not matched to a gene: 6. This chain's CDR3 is CASSEGGGSLEQFF. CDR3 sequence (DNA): TGTGCCAGCAGTGAAGGCGGCGGGAGTCTTGAGCAGTTCTTC. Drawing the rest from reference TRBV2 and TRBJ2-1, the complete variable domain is EPEVTQTPSHQVTQMGQEVILRCVPISNHLYFYWYRQILGQKVEFLVSFYNNEISEKSEIFDDQFSVERPDGSNFTLKIRSTKLEDSAMYFCASSEGGGSLEQFFGPGTRLTVL.